This T cell receptor beta chain emerged from a study of PD-L1 blockade in urothelial cancer (dated by TCRdb to 2016 to 2017). As for the study more broadly: Every patient began therapy at some point between 2013 and 2015 and was given atezolizumab 1,200 mg intravenously every 3 weeks. About 85% of the roughly 29 patients were males with bladder-origin urothelial cancer, and about 60% of the roughly 29 reported a prior smoking history. Patients had an ECOG performance status of 0 or 1 and had received between 0 and 3 prior chemotherapy regimens. Tumor samples gave a median of approximately 1,400 T cells and about a thousand unique TCRs, with a median clonality of about 0.095 and T cell proportion of around 0.1. An exploratory multi-omic analysis was conducted of the somatic, immune and clinical correlates of response to PD-L1 blockade with atezolizumab in urothelial cancer. Pretreatment tumor samples, along with matched peripheral blood collected serially before and after atezolizumab treatment, underwent TCR sequencing. Durable clinical benefit meant progression-free survival longer than 6 months, and TCR features were also tested against progression-free and overall survival. Whole exome sequencing and RNA sequencing of pretreatment tumors were performed alongside TCR sequencing in the same patients. Durable clinical benefit was achieved by nine patients and was not achieved by 20 patients. Pretreatment blood TCR-seq was available for about 30 patients, at least one posttreatment blood collection was obtained for 24 patients, and tumor TCR-seq was available for 24 patients. Tumors from two patients failed quality control and three patients lacked available tumor, so five were excluded from tumor TCR analyses.

On this clone itself: Its target antigen remains unknown. Base qualities are not provided; no much larger clone lies one nucleotide away.

Sample time point, as interpreted from the label and publication: pretreatment tumor sample. The cohort comprised 25 to 30 patients with locally advanced or metastatic urothelial carcinoma treated at Memorial Sloan Kettering on a trial protocol. Every piece of tumor tissue used for sequencing was obtained prior to atezolizumab dosing. The Qiagen DNeasy Blood extraction kit was used to purify genomic DNA from total PBMCs and tumor samples. Synthetic TCR analog templates were spiked into each PCR to estimate absolute template abundance from read counts. In FFPE tumors, housekeeping genes were amplified and quantified as a way to estimate usable DNA and compute T cell fraction. The immunoSEQ assay was used to amplify TCRbeta CDR3 regions from genomic DNA with bias-controlled V and J gene primers. Rearranged TCRbeta segments were sequenced at approximately 20X coverage. Concerning the study's data processing: Sequencing errors were corrected by clustering and CDR3s were annotated against IMGT to assign V, D and J genes. Out-of-frame and stop-codon sequences were excluded, and only productive TCRbeta rearrangements were used in downstream analyses. Clonality was computed as one minus Shannon entropy normalized by the log of the number of unique productive sequences. Clones differing between time points or between blood and tumor were identified using Fisher's exact test with Benjamini-Hochberg correction, with an adjusted p below 0.01 applied as the threshold. TCRdb carries this immuneACCESS record with in-frame sequences only. Its versions omit some clonotypes, under half of them owing to an unresolved V gene in the studies checked, with the rest unexplained. The V and J calls and clone size are taken from that table; D and trimming were inferred from the DNA. For this sample the table gives roughly 2,500 clones, of which roughly 33% were detected only once. The top ten hold roughly 6% of the sample.

Here is what the overall study found, with its caveats: The proportion of tumor-infiltrating T lymphocytes was higher in patients with durable benefit (n ≈ 25, Mann-Whitney p = 0.047). FFPE tumor samples that were not collected immediately before treatment were used, and only one sample per patient was analyzed, so heterogeneity was possibly missed. Because of the small sample size (n of about 30) and the many exploratory analyses performed, the results are intended to be regarded as hypothesis-generating. Greater expansion of tumor-associated TCR clones in peripheral blood 3 weeks after the start of treatment was observed in patients with durable benefit (n ≈ 22, p = 0.022).

CDR1 is given as SGHRS and CDR2 as YFSETQ, both from the germline V gene. Ends trimmed: V by 4 bases, J by 6 bases; bases unmatched to a gene: 5. The CDR3 starts with the cysteine, ends with the phenylalanine, and has 15 residues. Solely the CDR3 DNA is kept, with 45 bases framed from the first base. The chain links TRBV5-1 with TRBJ2-3, with 13 bases matching TRBD2. The source of this sequence is a man between 70 and 80 years old with urothelial cancer. Here the sequenced sample was tumor tissue, taken before atezolizumab (anti-PD-L1) treatment. In nucleotide form, the sequence is TGCGCCAGCAGCCAATGGGGACTAGCGGGGGATACGCAGTATTTT. This gives the protein CASSQWGLAGDTQYF.